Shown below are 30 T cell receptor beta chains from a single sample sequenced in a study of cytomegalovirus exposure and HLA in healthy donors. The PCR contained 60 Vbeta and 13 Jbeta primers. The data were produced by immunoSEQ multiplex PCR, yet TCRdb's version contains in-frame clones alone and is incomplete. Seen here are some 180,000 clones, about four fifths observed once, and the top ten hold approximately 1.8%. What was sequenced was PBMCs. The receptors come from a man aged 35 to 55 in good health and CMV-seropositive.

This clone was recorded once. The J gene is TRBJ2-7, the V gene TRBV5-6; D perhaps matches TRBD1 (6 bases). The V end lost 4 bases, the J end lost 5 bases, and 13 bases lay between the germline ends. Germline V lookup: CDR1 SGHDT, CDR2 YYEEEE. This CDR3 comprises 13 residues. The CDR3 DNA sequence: TGTGCCAGCAGCCCAACAGGGTATAACGAGCAGTACTTC. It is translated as CASSPTGYNEQYF.

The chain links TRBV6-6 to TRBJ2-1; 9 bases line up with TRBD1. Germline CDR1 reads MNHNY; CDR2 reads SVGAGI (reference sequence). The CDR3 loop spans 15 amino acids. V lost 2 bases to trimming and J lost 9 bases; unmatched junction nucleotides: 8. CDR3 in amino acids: CASSYPTGGVTEQFF. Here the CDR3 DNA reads TGTGCCAGCAGTTACCCGACAGGGGGTGTTACTGAGCAGTTCTTC.

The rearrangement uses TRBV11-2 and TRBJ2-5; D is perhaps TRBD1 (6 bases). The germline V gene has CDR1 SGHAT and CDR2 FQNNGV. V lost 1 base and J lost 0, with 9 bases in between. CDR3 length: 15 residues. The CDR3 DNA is TGTGCCAGCAGCTTAGGAGACAGGTACCAAGAGACCCAGTACTTC. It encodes CASSLGDRYQETQYF.

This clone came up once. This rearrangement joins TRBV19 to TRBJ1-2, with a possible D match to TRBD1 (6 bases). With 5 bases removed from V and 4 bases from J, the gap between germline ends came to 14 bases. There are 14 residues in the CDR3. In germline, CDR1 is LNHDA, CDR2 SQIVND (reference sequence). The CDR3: CASSGQGRVYGYTF. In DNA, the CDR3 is TGTGCCAGTAGTGGTCAGGGGCGAGTCTATGGCTACACCTTC.

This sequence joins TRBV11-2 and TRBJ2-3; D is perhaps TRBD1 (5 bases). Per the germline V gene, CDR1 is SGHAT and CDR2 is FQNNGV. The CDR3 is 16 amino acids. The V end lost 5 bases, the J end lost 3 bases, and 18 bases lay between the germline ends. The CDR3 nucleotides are TGTGCCAGCAGCACCTACAGGTTCAGTCAGACAGATACGCAGTATTTT. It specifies CASSTYRFSQTDTQYF.

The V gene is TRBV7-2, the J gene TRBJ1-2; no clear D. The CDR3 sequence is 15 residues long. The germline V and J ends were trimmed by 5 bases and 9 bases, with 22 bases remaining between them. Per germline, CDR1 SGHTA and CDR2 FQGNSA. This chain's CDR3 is CASSISGMEAVSYTF. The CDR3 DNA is TGTGCCAGCAGCATAAGCGGGATGGAGGCCGTCAGCTACACCTTC.

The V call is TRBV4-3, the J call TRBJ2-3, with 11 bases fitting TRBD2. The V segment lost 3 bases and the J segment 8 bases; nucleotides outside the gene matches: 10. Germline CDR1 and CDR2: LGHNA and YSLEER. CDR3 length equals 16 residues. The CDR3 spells CASSQIAGGAPGTQYF. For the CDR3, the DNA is TGCGCCAGCAGCCAGATAGCGGGAGGGGCCCCCGGTACGCAGTATTTT.

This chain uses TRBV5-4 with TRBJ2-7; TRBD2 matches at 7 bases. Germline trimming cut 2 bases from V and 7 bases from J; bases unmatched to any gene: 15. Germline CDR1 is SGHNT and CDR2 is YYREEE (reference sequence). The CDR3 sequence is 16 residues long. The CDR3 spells CASSFLRESGPGEQYF. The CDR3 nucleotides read TGTGCCAGCAGCTTTTTGCGGGAGTCGGGGCCGGGGGAGCAGTACTTC.

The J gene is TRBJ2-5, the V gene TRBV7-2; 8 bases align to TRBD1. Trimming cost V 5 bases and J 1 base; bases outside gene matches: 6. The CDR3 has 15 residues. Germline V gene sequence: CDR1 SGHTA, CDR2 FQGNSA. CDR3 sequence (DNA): TGTGCCAGCAGCCGAAATCAGGGGGCCCAAGAGACCCAGTACTTC. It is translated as CASSRNQGAQETQYF.

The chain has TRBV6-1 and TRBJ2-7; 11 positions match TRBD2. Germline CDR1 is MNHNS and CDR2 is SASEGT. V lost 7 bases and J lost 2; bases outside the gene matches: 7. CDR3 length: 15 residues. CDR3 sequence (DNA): TGTGCCAGCACGCGGACTAGCGGGTCGACCTACGAGCAGTACTTC. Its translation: CASTRTSGSTYEQYF.

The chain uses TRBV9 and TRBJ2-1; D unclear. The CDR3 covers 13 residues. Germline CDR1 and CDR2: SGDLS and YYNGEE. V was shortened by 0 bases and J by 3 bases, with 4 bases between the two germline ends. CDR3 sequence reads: CASSVDSYNEQFF. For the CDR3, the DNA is TGTGCCAGCAGCGTAGACAGCTACAATGAGCAGTTCTTC.

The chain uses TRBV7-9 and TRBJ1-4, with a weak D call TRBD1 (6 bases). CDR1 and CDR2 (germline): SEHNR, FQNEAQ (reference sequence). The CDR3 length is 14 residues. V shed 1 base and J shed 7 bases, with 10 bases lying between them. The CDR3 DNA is TGTGCCAGCAGCTTAGGGACAGAGGTTGAAAAACTGTTTTTT. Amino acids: CASSLGTEVEKLFF.

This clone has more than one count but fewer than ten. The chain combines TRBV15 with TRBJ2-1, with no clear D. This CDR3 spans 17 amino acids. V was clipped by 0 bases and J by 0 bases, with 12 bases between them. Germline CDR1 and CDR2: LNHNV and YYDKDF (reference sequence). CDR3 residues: CATSRDPPWSSYNEQFF. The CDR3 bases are TGTGCCACCAGCAGAGATCCGCCCTGGAGCTCCTACAATGAGCAGTTCTTC.

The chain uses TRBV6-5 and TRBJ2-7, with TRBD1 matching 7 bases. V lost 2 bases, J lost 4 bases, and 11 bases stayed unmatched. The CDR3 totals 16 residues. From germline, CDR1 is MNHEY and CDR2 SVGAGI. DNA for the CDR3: TGTGCCAGCAGTTACCGAGGGACAGCAGGGCGGTACGAGCAGTACTTC. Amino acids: CASSYRGTAGRYEQYF.

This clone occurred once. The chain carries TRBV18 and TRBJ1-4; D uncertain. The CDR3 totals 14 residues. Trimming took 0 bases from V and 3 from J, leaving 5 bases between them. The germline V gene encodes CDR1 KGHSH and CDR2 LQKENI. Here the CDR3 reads CASSPPGSNEKLFF. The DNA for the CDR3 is TGTGCCAGCTCACCACCGGGCTCTAATGAAAAACTGTTTTTT.

The CDR3 sequence: CASSFGGTVKETQYF. Here the CDR3 DNA reads TGTGCCAGCAGTTTCGGTGGGACAGTTAAAGAGACCCAGTACTTC. The chain couples TRBV28 to TRBJ2-5; 7 bases line up with TRBD1. CDR1 MDHEN and CDR2 SYDVKM come from the germline V gene. V lost 3 bases, J lost 3 bases, and 7 bases stayed unmatched. CDR3 length: 15 residues.

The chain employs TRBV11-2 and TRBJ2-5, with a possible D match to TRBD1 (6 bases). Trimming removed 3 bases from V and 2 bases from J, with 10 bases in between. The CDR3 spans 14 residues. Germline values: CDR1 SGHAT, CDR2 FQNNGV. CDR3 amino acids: CASSFGQIQETQYF. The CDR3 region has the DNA TGTGCCAGCAGCTTCGGACAGATTCAAGAGACCCAGTACTTC. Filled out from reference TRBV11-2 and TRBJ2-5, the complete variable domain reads EAGVAQSPRYKIIEKRQSVAFWCNPISGHATLYWYQQILGQGPKLLIQFQNNGVVDDSQLPKDRFSAERLKGVDSTLKIQPAKLEDSAVYLCASSFGQIQETQYFGPGTRLLVL.

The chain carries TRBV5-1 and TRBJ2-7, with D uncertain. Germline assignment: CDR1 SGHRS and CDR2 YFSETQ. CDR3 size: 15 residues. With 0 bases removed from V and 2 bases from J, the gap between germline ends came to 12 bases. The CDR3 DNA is TGCGCCAGCAGCTTGGTATCTGGCCAACCCTACGAGCAGTACTTC. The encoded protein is CASSLVSGQPYEQYF.

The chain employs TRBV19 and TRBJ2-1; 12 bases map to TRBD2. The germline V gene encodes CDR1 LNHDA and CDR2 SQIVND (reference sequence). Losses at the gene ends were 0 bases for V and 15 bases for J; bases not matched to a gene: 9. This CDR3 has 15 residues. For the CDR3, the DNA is TGTGCCAGTAGTATAGACGCGACTAGCGGGAGTTTCCGGTTCTTC. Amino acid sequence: CASSIDATSGSFRFF.

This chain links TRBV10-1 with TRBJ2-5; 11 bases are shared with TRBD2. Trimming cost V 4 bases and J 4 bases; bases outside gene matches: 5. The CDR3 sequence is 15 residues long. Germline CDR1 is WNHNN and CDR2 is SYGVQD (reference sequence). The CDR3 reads CASSATSGMSETQYF. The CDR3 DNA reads TGCGCCAGCAGTGCGACTAGCGGGATGTCAGAGACCCAGTACTTC.

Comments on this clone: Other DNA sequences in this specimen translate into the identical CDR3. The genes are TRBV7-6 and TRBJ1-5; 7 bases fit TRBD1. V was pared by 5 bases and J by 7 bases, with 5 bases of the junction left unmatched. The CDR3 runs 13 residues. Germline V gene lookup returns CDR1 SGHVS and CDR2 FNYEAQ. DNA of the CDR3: TGTGCCAGCAGCCCCAGGGGGAACCAGCCCCAGCATTTT. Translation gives CASSPRGNQPQHF.

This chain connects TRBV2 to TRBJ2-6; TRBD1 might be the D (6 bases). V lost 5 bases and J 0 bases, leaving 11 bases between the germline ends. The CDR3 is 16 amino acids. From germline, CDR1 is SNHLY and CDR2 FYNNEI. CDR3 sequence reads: CASSSTGFSGANVLTF. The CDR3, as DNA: TGTGCCAGCAGTTCGACAGGCTTCTCTGGGGCCAACGTCCTGACTTTC.

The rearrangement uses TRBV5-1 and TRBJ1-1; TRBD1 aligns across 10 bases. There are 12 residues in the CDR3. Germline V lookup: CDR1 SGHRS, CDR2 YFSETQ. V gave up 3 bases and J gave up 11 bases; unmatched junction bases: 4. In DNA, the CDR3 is TGCGCCAGCAGCTACGGGACAGGGGACGCTTTCTTT. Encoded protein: CASSYGTGDAFF.

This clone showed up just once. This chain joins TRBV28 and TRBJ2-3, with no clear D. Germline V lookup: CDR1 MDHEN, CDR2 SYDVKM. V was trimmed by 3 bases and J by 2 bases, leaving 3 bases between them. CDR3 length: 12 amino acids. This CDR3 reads CASSFLTDTQYF. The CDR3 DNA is TGTGCCAGCAGTTTTCTCACAGATACGCAGTATTTT.

The CDR3 reads CALSLVRAGDEQFF. The CDR3 DNA is TGTGCCCTTAGCCTTGTTCGAGCGGGAGATGAGCAGTTCTTC. The chain combines TRBV30 with TRBJ2-1; TRBD2 matches 8 bases. CDR1 is GTSNPN and CDR2 is SVGIG in the germline V gene (reference sequence). V shed 8 bases and J 8 bases; nucleotides not matched to a gene: 14. This CDR3 spans 14 amino acids.

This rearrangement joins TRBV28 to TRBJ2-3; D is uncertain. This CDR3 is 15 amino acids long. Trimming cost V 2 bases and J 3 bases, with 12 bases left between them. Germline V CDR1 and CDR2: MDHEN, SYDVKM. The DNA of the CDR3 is TGTGCCAGCAGTTTACCCTCTTCCCTAACAGATACGCAGTATTTT. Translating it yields CASSLPSSLTDTQYF.

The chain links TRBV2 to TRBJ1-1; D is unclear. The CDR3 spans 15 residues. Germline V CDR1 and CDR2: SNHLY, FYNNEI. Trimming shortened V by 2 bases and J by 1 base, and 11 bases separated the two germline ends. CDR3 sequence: CASSESASKNTEAFF. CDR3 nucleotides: TGTGCCAGCAGTGAATCCGCTAGCAAGAACACTGAAGCTTTCTTT.

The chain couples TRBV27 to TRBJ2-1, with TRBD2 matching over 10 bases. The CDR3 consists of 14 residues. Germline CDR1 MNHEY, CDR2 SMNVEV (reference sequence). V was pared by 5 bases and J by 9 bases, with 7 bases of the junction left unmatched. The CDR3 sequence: CASSHSGRVVEQFF. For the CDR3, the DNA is TGTGCCAGCAGTCACAGCGGGAGGGTGGTTGAGCAGTTCTTC.

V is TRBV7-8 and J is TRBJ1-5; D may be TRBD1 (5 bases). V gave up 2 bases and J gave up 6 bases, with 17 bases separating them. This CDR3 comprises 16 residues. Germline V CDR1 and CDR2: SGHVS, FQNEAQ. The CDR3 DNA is TGTGCCAGCAGCTTATTCGGGGGTGTAGTAGGTCAGCCCCAGCATTTT. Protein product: CASSLFGGVVGQPQHF.

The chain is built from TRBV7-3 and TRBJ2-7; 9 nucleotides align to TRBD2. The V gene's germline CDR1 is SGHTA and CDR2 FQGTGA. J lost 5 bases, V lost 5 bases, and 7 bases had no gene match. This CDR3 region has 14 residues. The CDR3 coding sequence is TGTGCCAGCAGCCCACGTGCGGGAGGGGACGAGCAGTACTTC. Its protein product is CASSPRAGGDEQYF.